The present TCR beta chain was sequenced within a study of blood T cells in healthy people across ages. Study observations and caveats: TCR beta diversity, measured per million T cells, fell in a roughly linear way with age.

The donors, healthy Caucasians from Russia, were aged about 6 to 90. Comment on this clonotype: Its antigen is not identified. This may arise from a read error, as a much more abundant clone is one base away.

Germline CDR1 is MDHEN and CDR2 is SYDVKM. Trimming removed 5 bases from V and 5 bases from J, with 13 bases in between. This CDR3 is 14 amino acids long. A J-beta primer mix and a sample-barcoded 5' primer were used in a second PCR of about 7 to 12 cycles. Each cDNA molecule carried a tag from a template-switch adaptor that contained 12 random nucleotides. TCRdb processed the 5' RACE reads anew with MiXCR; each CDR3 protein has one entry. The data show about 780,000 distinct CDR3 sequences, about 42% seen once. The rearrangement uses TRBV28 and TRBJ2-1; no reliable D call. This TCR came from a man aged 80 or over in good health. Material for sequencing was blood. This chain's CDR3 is CASSVPQSNNEQFF. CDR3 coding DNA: TGTGCCAGCAGTGTCCCTCAGTCGAACAATGAGCAGTTCTTC.